What follows are 7 T cell receptor beta chains derived from one specimen sequenced in a study of T cell responses to AZD1222 COVID-19 vaccine. Repertoires were generated with immunoSEQ multiplex PCR, while TCRdb's copy carries only in-frame clones and drops some. The sample carries 110,000 to 150,000 clones, over 75% recorded once. Sequenced here: peripheral blood, sampled on day 0 of AZD1222 vaccination. All receptors derive from an adult in good health.

The chain has TRBV20-1 and TRBJ1-3, with unresolved D. This CDR3 is built from 12 residues. Trimming removed 3 bases at V and 3 bases at J, with 6 bases between. Per the germline V gene, CDR1 is DFQATT and CDR2 is SNEGSKA (reference sequence). This CDR3 reads CSASVFGNTIYF. CDR3 nucleotides: TGCAGTGCTAGTGTCTTTGGAAACACCATATATTTT.

The V call is TRBV9, the J call TRBJ1-5; 9 bases fit TRBD1. V was pared by 4 bases and J by 11 bases, with 10 bases of the junction left unmatched. Germline CDR1 is SGDLS and CDR2 is YYNGEE. The CDR3 consists of 14 residues. CDR3 amino acids: CASSRDRAGGSQHF. For the CDR3, the DNA is TGTGCCAGCAGCCGGGACAGGGCTGGGGGATCCCAGCATTTT.

This chain connects TRBV19 to TRBJ1-4; unclear D gene. CDR1 LNHDA and CDR2 SQIVND come from the germline V gene (reference sequence). Trimming pared 3 bases from V and 8 bases from J, leaving 13 bases between. There are 14 residues in the CDR3. The DNA for the CDR3 is TGTGCCAGTAGTATCGCCTCAAGAGAAGAAAAACTGTTTTTT. Protein: CASSIASREEKLFF.

The J gene is TRBJ2-1, the V gene TRBV10-2, with no clear D. CDR1 and CDR2 (germline): WSHSY, SAAADI. The CDR3 spans 16 residues. V was clipped by 0 bases and J by 0 bases, with 9 bases between them. This chain's CDR3 is CASSESFPNSYNEQFF. The CDR3 nucleotides read TGCGCCAGCAGTGAGTCGTTCCCCAACTCCTACAATGAGCAGTTCTTC.

V is TRBV2 and J is TRBJ1-1, with a weak D call TRBD1 (6 bases). V was clipped by 6 bases and J by 7 bases, with 18 bases between them. Germline-derived CDR1 and CDR2 are SNHLY and FYNNEI. The CDR3 length is 14 residues. CDR3 region: CASSKQGLFGEAFF. CDR3 DNA sequence: TGTGCCAGCAGCAAACAGGGATTGTTCGGTGAAGCTTTCTTT.

This chain connects TRBV16 to TRBJ1-5; 8 bases are shared with TRBD1. CDR1 is KGHSY, CDR2 FQNENV, per germline. This CDR3 region has 17 residues. Trimming cost V 4 bases and J 3 bases; bases outside gene matches: 11. The CDR3 DNA reads as TGTGCCAGCAGCCCCACCGGGGCAGGGGGCCCCAATCAGCCCCAGCATTTT. The encoded protein is CASSPTGAGGPNQPQHF. Supplemented by reference TRBV16 and TRBJ1-5, the full variable domain reads GEEVAQTPKHLVRGEGQKAKLYCAPIKGHSYVFWYQQVLKNEFKFLISFQNENVFDETGMPKERFSAKCLPNSPCSLEIQATKLEDSAVYFCASSPTGAGGPNQPQHFGDGTRLSIL.

The V and J genes are TRBV13 and TRBJ1-1, with TRBD1 as a possible D gene (5 bases). The CDR3 is 12 residues long. Germline V lookup: CDR1 PRHDT, CDR2 FYEKMQ (reference sequence). Trimming pared 6 bases from V and 6 bases from J, leaving 11 bases between. CDR3 coding DNA: TGTGCCAGCAGTAGAAAAGGGGCTGAAGCTTTCTTT. It encodes CASSRKGAEAFF. The full variable domain, its missing parts supplied by reference TRBV13 and TRBJ1-1, is AAGVIQSPRHLIKEKRETATLKCYPIPRHDTVYWYQQGPGQDPQFLISFYEKMQSDKGSIPDRFSAQQFSDYHSELNMSSLELGDSALYFCASSRKGAEAFFGQGTRLTVV.